These 14 T cell receptor beta chains share one sample of origin, sequenced in a study of T cell responses to AZD1222 COVID-19 vaccine. Clones were read by immunoSEQ multiplex PCR, and TCRdb kept only the in-frame ones, dropping some. The table includes over 100,000 clones, roughly 89% detected once. Source: peripheral blood, taken on day 0 of AZD1222 vaccination. These receptors were obtained from an adult in good health.

The chain joins TRBV7-2 to TRBJ1-2; maybe TRBD1 (6 bases). The V end was cut by 4 bases, the J end by 8 bases, with 17 bases between. The germline CDR1 and CDR2 sequences are SGHTA and FQGNSA. CDR3 size: 14 residues. The DNA for the CDR3 is TGTGCCAGCAGCTCCGATAATACAGGGTACGGCTACACCTTC. Residues: CASSSDNTGYGYTF.

The rearrangement links TRBV5-4 to TRBJ1-2; tentatively, D is TRBD1 (6 bases). Trimming removed 4 bases at V and 7 bases at J, with 17 bases between. There are 14 residues in the CDR3. From germline, CDR1 is SGHNT and CDR2 YYREEE (reference sequence). The CDR3 DNA reads as TGTGCCAGCAGCCAGGGGCAGTTGGGGAGTGGCTACACCTTC. Protein sequence: CASSQGQLGSGYTF.

This clone occurred once. The chain carries TRBV4-1 and TRBJ2-2; possibly TRBD2 for D (7 bases). Germline values: CDR1 MGHRA, CDR2 YSYEKL. The CDR3 spans 18 residues. V lost 4 bases, J lost 0 bases, and 18 bases lay in between. CDR3 sequence: CASSLARGGQSNTGELFF. The CDR3 DNA follows: TGCGCCAGCAGCCTAGCTAGGGGGGGACAATCGAACACCGGGGAGCTGTTTTTT.

The CDR3 here is CATKRGTGPNQPQHF. The CDR3 DNA sequence: TGTGCCACAAAGAGGGGGACAGGCCCCAATCAGCCCCAGCATTTT. The chain combines TRBV6-6 with TRBJ1-5; TRBD1 matches 8 bases. J lost 3 bases, V lost 10 bases, and 11 bases had no gene match. Germline CDR1 MNHNY, CDR2 SVGAGI (reference sequence). The CDR3 is 15 amino acids.

The V call is TRBV19, the J call TRBJ1-1, with TRBD1 as a possible D gene (6 bases). Germline V CDR1 and CDR2: LNHDA, SQIVND (reference sequence). V lost 4 bases, J lost 0 bases, and 9 bases lay in between. This CDR3 is 14 amino acids long. The DNA for the CDR3 is TGTGCCAGTAGTAGACAGGTGATGAACACTGAAGCTTTCTTT. This encodes CASSRQVMNTEAFF.

This chain connects TRBV19 to TRBJ1-5; weak D call: TRBD1 (5 bases). Trimming removed 7 bases from V and 3 bases from J, with 13 bases in between. Germline V gene data show CDR1 as LNHDA and CDR2 as SQIVND (reference sequence). This CDR3 spans 14 amino acids. CDR3 nucleotides: TGTGCCAGTAATAGTCGCAGGGACAATCAGCCCCAGCATTTT. Protein sequence: CASNSRRDNQPQHF.

This clone has a handful of counts. The chain couples TRBV6-2 or TRBV6-3 to TRBJ1-6, with D tentatively TRBD1 (6 bases). Trimming removed 2 bases from V and 7 bases from J, with 9 bases in between. The CDR3 has 14 residues. Germline assignment: CDR1 MNHEY and CDR2 SVGEGT. CDR3 amino acids: CASSYRGQNSPLHF. DNA of the CDR3: TGTGCCAGCAGTTACCGCGGACAGAATTCACCCCTCCACTTT.

The chain links TRBV10-3 to TRBJ1-3; TRBD1 might be the D (6 bases). Germline V gives CDR1 ENHRY, CDR2 SYGVKD. CDR3 length equals 14 residues. Trimming shortened V by 7 bases and J by 2 bases, and 12 bases separated the two germline ends. The CDR3 DNA is TGTGCCATCAACGGGGCAGGGGCTGGAAACACCATATATTTT. It specifies CAINGAGAGNTIYF.

J is TRBJ1-3 and V is TRBV3-1 (or the pseudogene TRBV3-2), with unresolved D. The germline CDR1 and CDR2 sequences are LGHDT and YNNKEL (reference sequence). The V gene lost 4 bases and the J gene lost 6 bases, with 16 bases spanning the gap. There are 15 residues in the CDR3. CDR3 DNA sequence: TGTGCCAGCAGCCTAAATGACGGATATAAAAACACCATATATTTT. Amino acid sequence: CASSLNDGYKNTIYF.

Comment on this clone: One junction end disagrees with the germline gene, perhaps due to a read error. The CDR3 region has the DNA TGTGCCAGCAGCTTAGGCACCTGGCTCAGCTTT. Translating gives CASSLGTWLSF. The genes are TRBV11-2 and TRBJ1-1; D remains unclear. The CDR3 length is 11 residues. Germline assignment: CDR1 SGHAT and CDR2 FQNNGV.

The V call is TRBV7-2, the J call TRBJ1-2; D is ambiguous. The V and J ends lost 1 base and 4 bases respectively, with 19 bases between them. Germline assignment: CDR1 SGHTA and CDR2 FQGNSA. CDR3 length: 17 residues. The CDR3 bases are TGTGCCAGCAGCTTAGTATCGTCGACAACTGCGAGCTATGGCTACACCTTC. Translated: CASSLVSSTTASYGYTF.

The J gene is TRBJ2-2, the V gene TRBV27, with D maybe TRBD1 (6 bases). This CDR3 has 14 amino acids. Germline CDR1 reads MNHEY; CDR2 reads SMNVEV (reference sequence). V was cut by 3 bases and J by 4 bases, with 9 bases left in between. In nucleotides, the CDR3 is TGTGCCAGCAGTTTGAACAGGGCCACCGGGGAGCTGTTTTTT. It yields the protein CASSLNRATGELFF.

The chain couples TRBV25-1 to TRBJ2-7; a weak D match, TRBD1 (7 bases). This CDR3 contains 11 residues. Per the germline V gene, CDR1 is MGHDK and CDR2 is SYGVNS. The germline V and J ends were trimmed by 7 bases and 7 bases, with 11 bases remaining between them. CDR3 bases: TGTGCCAGCAAGGGGGCGGGGGAGCAGTACTTC. Encoded protein: CASKGAGEQYF.

The chain employs TRBV11-2 and TRBJ1-2; unclear D gene. Trimming removed 5 bases at V and 2 bases at J, with 18 bases between. Per the germline V gene, CDR1 is SGHAT and CDR2 is FQNNGV. The CDR3 length is 16 residues. CDR3 sequence: CASSPPRSLGNYGYTF. As DNA, the CDR3 is TGTGCCAGCAGCCCCCCCAGGTCCCTCGGAAACTATGGCTACACCTTC.